These T cell receptor beta chains were read from a single sample in a study of T cells in localized non-small cell lung cancer. Sequencing was performed with immunoSEQ multiplex PCR; in TCRdb, only in-frame clones are kept and a portion is missing. The sample shows 40,000 or so clones, more than 75% of them seen only once. The sample here was peripheral blood, taken before any cancer treatment. These TCRs come from a man aged 40-75 years with stage I lung adenocarcinoma. CDR3s include the opening cysteine and the closing phenylalanine or tryptophan. A D gene is named only where the DNA matches it firmly. Size is stated for part of the rows, as once, few or many counts, or as a class when the clone is expanded.

abundance	v_gene	d_gene	j_gene	CDR3nt	CDR3aa
-	TRBV25-1	-	TRBJ2-3	TGTGCCAGCAGTGAAGCTCGCTCACCGGCAGATACGCAGTATTTT	CASSEARSPADTQYF
-	TRBV6-5	-	TRBJ2-1	TGTGCCAGCAGTTGGGGGGTGCAGGGGATTGATGAGCAGTTCTTC	CASSWGVQGIDEQFF
-	TRBV5-8	-	TRBJ2-7	TGTGCCAGCAGCATCCAGCTCGTTACCTACGAGCAGTACTTC	CASSIQLVTYEQYF
once	TRBV5-6	-	TRBJ2-7	TGTGCCAGCAGTTTACAGGGCTACGAGCAGTACTTC	CASSLQGYEQYF
-	TRBV7-2	TRBD1	TRBJ2-5	TGTGCCAGCAGAACCGGGACAGGGAGATCGGAGACCCAGTACTTC	CASRTGTGRSETQYF
-	TRBV29-1	-	TRBJ2-2	TGCAGCGTGAGGACGGGGGCTGTCACCGGGGAGCTGTTTTTT	CSVRTGAVTGELFF
-	TRBV4-1	TRBD2	TRBJ2-4	TGCGCCAGCAGCCAATTACTAGCGGGAGGCCGCCATGGCATTCAGTACTTC	CASSQLLAGGRHGIQYF
-	TRBV7-3	-	TRBJ1-5	TGTGCCAGCAACTCCGGGGGGGTGAGCAATCAGCCCCAGCATTTT	CASNSGGVSNQPQHF
-	TRBV5-5	-	TRBJ1-1	TGTGCCAGCAGCTTGGAGCAGGCTTTCACTGAAGCTTTCTTT	CASSLEQAFTEAFF
-	TRBV5-1	-	TRBJ1-1	TGCGCCAGCAGCTTAAGTTGGTATAGGACTGAAGCTTTCTTT	CASSLSWYRTEAFF
-	TRBV28	TRBD1	TRBJ1-1	TGTGCCAGCAGCGACCCAGGGGGGAGCACTGAAGCTTTCTTT	CASSDPGGSTEAFF
-	TRBV28	TRBD2	TRBJ2-7	TGTGCCAGCAGTTTGGGGGGGACGGTTTACTACGAGCAGTACTTC	CASSLGGTVYYEQYF
few	TRBV4-3	TRBD2	TRBJ2-1	TGCGCCAGCAGCCTCCAGGGAGCGGGAGGGGGTTACAATGAGCAGTTCTTC	CASSLQGAGGGYNEQFF
-	TRBV7-2	-	TRBJ2-2	TGTGCCAGCAGCTCTCGACAGGGAGGGAACACCGGGGAGCTGTTTTTT	CASSSRQGGNTGELFF
-	TRBV5-1	-	TRBJ2-4	TGCGCCAGCAGCTTGGGGGGTCGAGATTTTGACATTCAGTACTTC	CASSLGGRDFDIQYF
once	TRBV28	TRBD1	TRBJ2-7	TGTGCCAGCACCGGGGACAGGTTCCACGAGCAGTACTTC	CASTGDRFHEQYF
-	TRBV28	-	TRBJ2-7	TGTGCCAGCAACCTGGGCGGACAGCCAGCCTACGAGCAGTACTTC	CASNLGGQPAYEQYF
few	TRBV7-7	TRBD1	TRBJ2-3	TGTGCTAGCAGCTTGGGACAGGGGGTTATAGATACGCAGTATTTT	CASSLGQGVIDTQYF
-	TRBV2	TRBD2	TRBJ2-5	TGTGCCAGCAGTGAAGCGCTAGCTAGCGGGGAAGAGACCCAGTACTTC	CASSEALASGEETQYF
-	TRBV18	-	TRBJ2-3	TGTGCCAGCTCACCACCGGGGTCCACAGATACGCAGTATTTT	CASSPPGSTDTQYF
-	TRBV27	-	TRBJ2-5	TGTGCCAGCAGATTAGCTGGCGAGGAGACCCAGTACTTC	CASRLAGEETQYF
-	TRBV27	-	TRBJ1-4	TGTGCCAGCAGCATCGGGACGGATGAAAAACTGTTTTTT	CASSIGTDEKLFF
-	TRBV4-1	-	TRBJ1-1	TGCGCCAGCAGCCAAGGGGCGGGTGAAGCTTTCTTT	CASSQGAGEAFF
-	TRBV14	TRBD2	TRBJ2-7	TGTGCCAGCAGCCCTATATATAGGACTAGCTACGGGGACTACGAGCAGTACTTC	CASSPIYRTSYGDYEQYF
-	TRBV10-3	TRBD2	TRBJ2-1	TGTGCCATCAGTGGCGTAGCGGGAGGGCCGGGCTACAATGAGCAGTTCTTC	CAISGVAGGPGYNEQFF
-	TRBV6-5	TRBD2	TRBJ2-1	TGTGCCAGCAGTTACTCGTTTCTAGCGGGAGGCGAGCAGTTCTTC	CASSYSFLAGGEQFF
-	TRBV15	TRBD2	TRBJ2-2	TGTGCCACCAGCAGAGAAGGAGGACTAGCGGGAACCGGGGAGCTGTTTTTT	CATSREGGLAGTGELFF
-	TRBV5-6	TRBD1	TRBJ1-2	TGTGCCAGCAGCCCTGGGACAGTTCGACCCGATTTCTATGGCTACACCTTC	CASSPGTVRPDFYGYTF
-	TRBV18	-	TRBJ1-1	TGTGCCAGCGCGAAACAGGGAAACACTGAAGCTTTCTTT	CASAKQGNTEAFF
-	TRBV7-2	-	TRBJ1-5	TGTGCCAGCAGCTTAGTCGGTCGTGGGCAGCCCCAGCATTTT	CASSLVGRGQPQHF
-	TRBV4-1	-	TRBJ1-1	TGCGCCAGCAGCCAAGGGGAAGGGAACACTGAAGCTTTCTTT	CASSQGEGNTEAFF
-	TRBV28	-	TRBJ2-2	TGTGCCAGCAGGGGCGAAAACACCGGGGAGCTGTTTTTT	CASRGENTGELFF
-	TRBV7-8	-	TRBJ2-7	TGTGCCAGCAGCGTCGGGACTGCAGGGGGCGAGCAGTACTTC	CASSVGTAGGEQYF
-	TRBV11-2	TRBD1	TRBJ2-7	TGTGCCAGCAGCTTAAGGGGACAGCTCCCGTTCGAGCAGTACTTC	CASSLRGQLPFEQYF
-	TRBV2	TRBD2	TRBJ2-3	TGTGCCAGCAGTGTGCTTCTAGCGGGACCAGATACGCAGTATTTT	CASSVLLAGPDTQYF
-	TRBV5-1	-	TRBJ2-3	TGCGCCAGCAGCTTGGAGGGCCAGGGCACAGATACGCAGTATTTT	CASSLEGQGTDTQYF
-	TRBV28	TRBD1	TRBJ1-4	TGTGCCAGCAGTTCACAGGGGCCGGCAACTAATGAAAAACTGTTTTTT	CASSSQGPATNEKLFF
-	TRBV15	-	TRBJ2-7	TGTGCCACCAGCAGAGATCCAGGCGGGACCCACTACGAGCAGTACTTC	CATSRDPGGTHYEQYF
once	TRBV6-4	-	TRBJ2-1	TGTGCCAGCCCGGAGCCCAATGAGCAGTTCTTC	CASPEPNEQFF
-	TRBV9	TRBD2	TRBJ2-2	TGTGCCAGCAGCGTAGAAATTAGCGGGAGGATAGGCACCGGGGAGCTGTTTTTT	CASSVEISGRIGTGELFF
-	TRBV28	-	TRBJ1-4	TGTGCCAGCAGTCAAGACATGGAACCCCTATGGAAACTGTTTTTT	CASSQDMEPLWKLFF
-	TRBV7-9	TRBD1	TRBJ1-5	TGTGCCAGCAGCCCAACGACAGGGGGTATCAATCAGCCCCAGCATTTT	CASSPTTGGINQPQHF
-	TRBV4-2	-	TRBJ2-3	TGTGCCAGCAGCCAAGAGTCCGGGTTTAGCACAGATACGCAGTATTTT	CASSQESGFSTDTQYF
-	TRBV6-5	TRBD2	TRBJ2-7	TGTGCCAGCAGTTCCCTGACTAGCGGGTCCTCCTACGAGCAGTACTTC	CASSSLTSGSSYEQYF